The rows below give T cell receptor beta chains drawn from one sample of a study of cytomegalovirus exposure and HLA in healthy donors. Assay: immunoSEQ multiplex PCR; the TCRdb copy retains only in-frame clones and omits some. This table has 150,000 to 200,000 clones, around 80% appearing once. The sample was PBMCs. The receptor source for this set is a woman between 50 and 59 years old in good health and CMV-seronegative. CDR3s include the opening cysteine and the closing phenylalanine or tryptophan. The D gene is left open where the match is weak. Where a row states a size, it is once, few, many or the class of an expanded clone; other rows omit it.

V gene	J gene	clone size	D gene	CDR3 protein	CDR3 DNA
TRBV29-1	TRBJ1-2	.	TRBD1	CSSTRQGKVGYTF	TGCAGCTCAACGAGACAGGGTAAAGTTGGCTACACCTTC
TRBV9	TRBJ2-2	few	TRBD2	CASSENLLAGGTGELFF	TGTGCCAGCAGCGAAAATCTTCTAGCGGGAGGAACCGGGGAGCTGTTTTTT
TRBV7-9	TRBJ2-4	.	.	CASSGGQKNIQYF	TGTGCCAGCAGCGGTGGACAGAAAAACATTCAGTACTTC
TRBV11-2	TRBJ2-1	.	TRBD2	CASSLAEGHIYNEQFF	TGTGCCAGCTCCCTAGCGGAGGGGCACATATACAATGAGCAGTTCTTC
TRBV5-1	TRBJ2-5	.	.	CASSLGGGAETQYF	TGCGCCAGCAGCTTGGGCGGGGGCGCAGAGACCCAGTACTTC
TRBV28	TRBJ2-3	.	.	CASSLLGKGTDTQYF	TGTGCCAGCAGTTTACTCGGGAAGGGCACAGATACGCAGTATTTT
TRBV2	TRBJ2-5	few	.	CASKTEETQYF	TGTGCCAGCAAGACAGAAGAGACCCAGTACTTC
TRBV29-1	TRBJ2-3	.	.	CSVGNSGTGTQYF	TGCAGCGTTGGTAACTCGGGCACAGGTACGCAGTATTTT
TRBV5-4	TRBJ2-1	.	TRBD2	CASSGTSGSFYNEQFF	TGTGCCAGCAGCGGGACTAGCGGGAGTTTTTACAATGAGCAGTTCTTC
TRBV18	TRBJ2-7	.	.	CASSPAGPASREQYF	TGTGCCAGCTCACCTGCGGGGCCCGCCTCTCGCGAGCAGTACTTC
TRBV7-8	TRBJ2-7	.	.	CASSLGGPYEQYF	TGTGCCAGCAGCTTAGGAGGCCCCTACGAGCAGTACTTC